A selection of T cell receptor beta chains follows, all from one sample in a study of blood T cell repertoires in COVID-19. The assay was immunoSEQ multiplex PCR, and TCRdb's table has in-frame clones only and misses some. The sample lists 250,000 to 300,000 clones; roughly 89% were seen once. Sequencing used peripheral blood. The receptors derive from a woman in her thirties with active or convalescent COVID-19. Both conserved end residues are part of each CDR3. D genes are given only for firm matches. Expanded clones are given a class, and other clones once, few, many or no size at all.

TRBJ1-2	TRBD1	TRBV28	NA	TGTGCCAGCAGTAACCAGGGGGCAGGAACCTATGGCTACACCTTC	CASSNQGAGTYGYTF
TRBJ2-2	TRBD1	TRBV30	NA	TGTGCCTGGAGGCCACAGGGGGACACCGGGGAGCTGTTTTTT	CAWRPQGDTGELFF
TRBJ2-2	NA	TRBV10-2	NA	TGCGCCAGCATCCGAGGGAACCACCCCGGGGAGCTGTTTTTT	CASIRGNHPGELFF
TRBJ1-5	NA	TRBV12-3/TRBV12-4	NA	TGTGCCAGCAGTTGGGCTAACAGACAGCCCCAGCATTTT	CASSWANRQPQHF
TRBJ1-1	TRBD1	TRBV28	NA	TGTGCCAGCAGTCGACAGGGGGCGTTGAGCACTGAAGCTTTCTTT	CASSRQGALSTEAFF
TRBJ2-1	TRBD2	TRBV9	few	TGTGCCAGCTCGTTGAGCGGGGGGGCCTACAATGAGCAGTTCTTC	CASSLSGGAYNEQFF
TRBJ2-3	NA	TRBV7-2	NA	TGTGCCAGCAGCCCCCAGCGGAAGGGAGATACGCAGTATTTT	CASSPQRKGDTQYF
TRBJ2-5	TRBD1	TRBV12-3/TRBV12-4	NA	TGTGCCAGCAGACAAGGGACAGGCGGGACCCAGTACTTC	CASRQGTGGTQYF
TRBJ1-2	NA	TRBV28	few	TGTGCCAGCAGACGTCAGGCTAACTATGGCTACACCTTC	CASRRQANYGYTF
TRBJ2-1	TRBD2	TRBV4-3	NA	TGCGCCAGCAGCCAAGATGGGGACTACCGTAGTGAGCAGTTCTTC	CASSQDGDYRSEQFF
TRBJ1-2	NA	TRBV6-2/TRBV6-3	NA	TGTGCCAGCAGTTACGGGCAGAACTATGGCTACACCTTC	CASSYGQNYGYTF
TRBJ2-3	TRBD2	TRBV4-3	NA	TGCGCCAGCAGCCGACAAGCTAGCGGGGGAACAGATACGCAGTATTTT	CASSRQASGGTDTQYF
TRBJ1-5	TRBD1	TRBV6-6	NA	TGTGCCAGCAGTTACTTGGGACAGGGGGAGCCCCAGCATTTT	CASSYLGQGEPQHF
TRBJ1-2	NA	TRBV10-3	NA	TGTGCCATCAATCTCTCGGGGGAAAGTGGCTACACCTTC	CAINLSGESGYTF
TRBJ2-3	NA	TRBV7-6	NA	TGTGCCAGCAGCTTGGGTAGCGGAGTTAGCACAGATACGCAGTATTTT	CASSLGSGVSTDTQYF
TRBJ2-7	TRBD1	TRBV7-8	NA	TGTGCCAGCACTAAAGGACAGGGATTCTCCTACGAGCAGTACTTC	CASTKGQGFSYEQYF
TRBJ1-2	NA	TRBV6-4	NA	TGTGCCAGCAGCTCTTCAGGGCCCTATGGCTACACCTTC	CASSSSGPYGYTF